This paragraph reports one T cell receptor beta chain. Its matching antigen is unknown. Analysis merged second doses at about 4 or about 12 weeks. These data are taken from a study of T cell responses to AZD1222 COVID-19 vaccine. Findings of the study overall: Clonal diversity was possibly underestimated, and the donors were mostly white British, with more females. Reports indicate that nearly half of spike-specific TCRs are directed at unmutated variant regions.

Assay: immunoSEQ multiplex PCR; the TCRdb copy retains only in-frame clones and omits some. The top ten clones hold roughly 7.9% of a sample with roughly 120,000 clones, approximately 90% of them seen once. V gave up 7 bases and J gave up 8 bases, with 20 bases separating them. The CDR3 loop spans 14 amino acids. Germline loops: CDR1 MDHEN, CDR2 SYDVKM. The chain carries TRBV28 and TRBJ1-2, with D perhaps matching TRBD1 (6 bases). The material sequenced was peripheral blood, taken 28 days after the second AZD1222 dose. This sequence was found in an adult who received the AZD1222 COVID-19 vaccine. The CDR3 spells CASKLQGSWFGYTF. DNA of the CDR3: TGTGCCAGCAAACTACAGGGTTCCTGGTTCGGCTACACCTTC.